Following are 21 T cell receptor beta chains from one sample sequenced in a study of blood T cell repertoires in COVID-19. The method was immunoSEQ multiplex PCR; TCRdb's version includes in-frame clones alone and lacks a portion of them. The table includes about 190,000 clones, approximately 84% detected once. Sequencing was done on a sample of PBMCs or T cells enriched from blood (not recorded which). All receptors derive from a woman between 25 and 40 years old who had recovered from COVID-19.

This chain links TRBV29-1 with TRBJ1-4; possibly TRBD1 for D (6 bases). The CDR3 totals 11 residues. Germline V gives CDR1 SQVTM, CDR2 ANQGSEA. Trimming removed 1 base at V and 10 bases at J, with 7 bases between. CDR3 protein: CSVEVDRKLFF. Written as DNA, the CDR3 is TGCAGCGTTGAAGTGGACAGAAAACTGTTTTTT.

The chain combines TRBV11-2 with TRBJ1-3; no firm D call. Germline V gene lookup returns CDR1 SGHAT and CDR2 FQNNGV. This CDR3 is 13 amino acids long. V dropped 3 bases and J dropped 1 base, with 4 bases sitting between them. CDR3 sequence (DNA): TGTGCCAGCAGCTTGAGGTCTGGAAACACCATATATTTT. Its translation: CASSLRSGNTIYF.

The chain combines TRBV3-1 (or the pseudogene TRBV3-2) with TRBJ1-1, with D uncertain. Germline V gene data show CDR1 as LGHDT and CDR2 as YNNKEL (reference sequence). Between the trimmed V and J ends, which lost 4 bases and 2 bases, there was a span of 17 bases. The CDR3 has 16 residues. This chain's CDR3 is CASSPGAGRANTEAFF. CDR3 sequence (DNA): TGTGCCAGCAGCCCGGGAGCCGGGAGGGCAAACACTGAAGCTTTCTTT.

This chain uses TRBV2 with TRBJ2-7, with D uncertain. Per germline, CDR1 SNHLY and CDR2 FYNNEI. V dropped 3 bases and J dropped 4 bases, with 7 bases sitting between them. This CDR3 has 12 amino acids. This chain's CDR3 is CASSEPRYEQYV. CDR3 coding DNA: TGTGCCAGCAGTGAGCCCCGGTACGAGCAGTACGTC.

This chain uses TRBV28 with TRBJ2-3, with a tentative D call TRBD2 (6 bases). Looked up from germline, CDR1 is MDHEN and CDR2 is SYDVKM. Trimming took off 7 bases at V and 6 bases at J, with 20 bases between the two ends. This CDR3 spans 15 amino acids. The CDR3 DNA follows: TGTGCCAGCATGAGTAGCCCAGCGGCGGGGGATACGCAGTATTTT. As protein: CASMSSPAAGDTQYF.

The chain has TRBV6-5 and TRBJ1-2; D ambiguous. Germline lookup yields CDR1 MNHEY and CDR2 SVGAGI. With 6 bases removed from V and 7 bases from J, the gap between germline ends came to 18 bases. The CDR3 has 14 amino acids. The CDR3 loop reads CASRPSTGSFGYTF. The CDR3 coding sequence is TGTGCCAGCAGACCTAGCACCGGATCTTTTGGCTACACCTTC.

This sequence joins TRBV29-1 and TRBJ2-1, with D perhaps matching TRBD2 (5 bases). Germline V gives CDR1 SQVTM, CDR2 ANQGSEA. CDR3 length equals 10 residues. V lost 6 bases and J lost 7, with 7 bases in between. The CDR3 nucleotides are TGCAGCGTCGGGGTTAATGAGCAGTTCTTC. It encodes CSVGVNEQFF.

The chain combines TRBV28 with TRBJ1-2, with TRBD1 identical over 7 bases. V lost 0 bases and J lost 2; bases outside the gene matches: 0. Germline V CDR1 and CDR2: MDHEN, SYDVKM. This CDR3 is built from 14 residues. The CDR3 reads CASSLWTGNYGYTF. CDR3 nucleotides: TGTGCCAGCAGTTTATGGACAGGGAACTATGGCTACACCTTC.

The sample holds one count of this clone. V and J are TRBV2 and TRBJ2-1; 7 bases agree with TRBD2. This CDR3 comprises 14 residues. The junction had 0 bases not matched to a gene; V was cut back by 4 bases and J by 0 bases. Germline loops: CDR1 SNHLY, CDR2 FYNNEI. The CDR3 region is CASSGGGSYNEQFF. The DNA of the CDR3 is TGTGCCAGCAGTGGGGGGGGCTCCTACAATGAGCAGTTCTTC.

The V and J genes are TRBV5-1 and TRBJ1-1; D uncertain. The CDR3 consists of 14 residues. CDR1 and CDR2 from the germline V gene are SGHRS and YFSETQ. V was trimmed by 4 bases and J by 2 bases, leaving 12 bases between them. The CDR3 here is CASSPHAGNTEAFF. In nucleotides, the CDR3 is TGCGCCAGCAGCCCGCATGCGGGTAACACTGAAGCTTTCTTT.

The rearrangement joins TRBV24-1 to TRBJ2-2, with TRBD1 matching over 10 bases. CDR3 length: 16 residues. CDR1 and CDR2 (germline): KGHDR, SFDVKD. V lost 4 bases and J lost 4; bases outside the gene matches: 5. CDR3 in amino acids: CATSEAGQGSTGELFF. The CDR3 bases are TGTGCCACCAGTGAGGCGGGACAGGGGTCCACCGGGGAGCTGTTTTTT.

The J gene is TRBJ2-7, the V gene TRBV29-1, with 9 bases that match TRBD1. This CDR3 is built from 13 residues. The ends lost 5 bases at V and 1 base at J; junction bases unmatched: 3. Per germline, CDR1 SQVTM and CDR2 ANQGSEA. The CDR3 DNA sequence: TGCAGCGTTTCGGACAGGGGTTCCTACGAGCAGTACGTC. Encoded protein: CSVSDRGSYEQYV.

This chain uses TRBV28 with TRBJ1-4; the D gene is possibly TRBD1 (5 bases). V was cut by 8 bases and J by 10 bases, with 17 bases left in between. Germline loops: CDR1 MDHEN, CDR2 SYDVKM. CDR3 length: 13 residues. The CDR3 nucleotides are TGTGCCAGCTCGGACACCAAAGGCAGAAAACTGTTTTTT. Its translation: CASSDTKGRKLFF.

The chain couples TRBV3-1 (or the pseudogene TRBV3-2) to TRBJ2-1; D is possibly TRBD1 (5 bases). V dropped 0 bases and J dropped 9 bases, with 15 bases sitting between them. Per germline, CDR1 LGHDT and CDR2 YNNKEL (reference sequence). CDR3 length: 15 amino acids. The CDR3 here is CASSQEGQGNGEQFF. CDR3 DNA sequence: TGTGCCAGCAGCCAAGAGGGGCAGGGCAACGGTGAGCAGTTCTTC.

The table lists this clone with a few counts. The CDR3 DNA follows: TGTGCCAGCAGTGAAAGGCGGCAGGGGGCACCTAATGAAAAACTGTTTTTT. It specifies CASSERRQGAPNEKLFF. The gene calls are TRBV2 and TRBJ1-4; TRBD1 matches at 8 bases. This CDR3 is built from 17 residues. CDR1 is SNHLY, CDR2 FYNNEI, per germline. The J segment lost 3 bases and the V segment lost 2 bases, leaving 8 bases of the junction unmatched.

The chain carries TRBV19 and TRBJ1-1; 7 nucleotides align to TRBD1. CDR3 length: 15 residues. Germline V CDR1 and CDR2: LNHDA, SQIVND (reference sequence). The ends lost 5 bases at V and 0 bases at J; junction bases unmatched: 6. CDR3 amino acids: CASSALQGVNTEAFF. CDR3 DNA sequence: TGTGCCAGTAGTGCCTTGCAGGGGGTGAACACTGAAGCTTTCTTT.

The J gene is TRBJ2-5, the V gene TRBV19; TRBD1 matches 7 bases. CDR3 length equals 15 residues. Germline trimming cut 5 bases from V and 1 base from J; bases unmatched to any gene: 7. Germline V lookup: CDR1 LNHDA, CDR2 SQIVND (reference sequence). This chain's CDR3 is CASSRQGSFQETQYF. The DNA of the CDR3 is TGTGCCAGTAGTCGACAGGGATCCTTCCAAGAGACCCAGTACTTC.

V usage is TRBV5-6 and J usage is TRBJ1-2; 9 bases line up with TRBD1. The CDR3 loop spans 15 amino acids. Germline CDR1 reads SGHDT; CDR2 reads YYEEEE. V was pared by 2 bases and J by 7 bases, with 9 bases of the junction left unmatched. The CDR3 reads CASSFPGQGVGGYTF. The CDR3 coding sequence is TGTGCCAGCAGCTTTCCGGGACAGGGAGTCGGTGGCTACACCTTC.

The rearrangement uses TRBV28 and TRBJ2-7; D unresolved. The CDR3 is 12 amino acids. Looked up from germline, CDR1 is MDHEN and CDR2 is SYDVKM. The V gene lost 2 bases and the J gene lost 2 bases, with 4 bases spanning the gap. The CDR3 nucleotides are TGTGCCAGCAGTTTAGAGGCCTACGAGCAGTACTTC. Amino acid sequence: CASSLEAYEQYF. Drawing the rest from reference TRBV28 and TRBJ2-7, the complete variable domain is DVKVTQSSRYLVKRTGEKVFLECVQDMDHENMFWYRQDPGLGLRLIYFSYDVKMKEKGDIPEGYSVSREKKERFSLILESASTNQTSMYLCASSLEAYEQYFGPGTRLTVT.

The chain is built from TRBV18 and TRBJ1-4; D not resolved. Germline V gives CDR1 KGHSH, CDR2 LQKENI. V lost 6 bases to trimming and J lost 1 base, with 6 bases between them. The CDR3 runs to 13 residues. CDR3 sequence reads: CASSSLTNEKLFF. The CDR3 coding sequence is TGTGCCAGCTCGTCTCTAACTAATGAAAAACTGTTTTTT.

The rearrangement uses TRBV18 and TRBJ1-1; weak D call: TRBD1 (5 bases). The V end lost 9 bases, the J end lost 0 bases, and 11 bases lay between the germline ends. This CDR3 has 13 residues. Germline V CDR1 and CDR2: KGHSH, LQKENI. The CDR3 nucleotides read TGTGCCAGTATATTGGACATGAACACTGAAGCTTTCTTT. Translation gives CASILDMNTEAFF.